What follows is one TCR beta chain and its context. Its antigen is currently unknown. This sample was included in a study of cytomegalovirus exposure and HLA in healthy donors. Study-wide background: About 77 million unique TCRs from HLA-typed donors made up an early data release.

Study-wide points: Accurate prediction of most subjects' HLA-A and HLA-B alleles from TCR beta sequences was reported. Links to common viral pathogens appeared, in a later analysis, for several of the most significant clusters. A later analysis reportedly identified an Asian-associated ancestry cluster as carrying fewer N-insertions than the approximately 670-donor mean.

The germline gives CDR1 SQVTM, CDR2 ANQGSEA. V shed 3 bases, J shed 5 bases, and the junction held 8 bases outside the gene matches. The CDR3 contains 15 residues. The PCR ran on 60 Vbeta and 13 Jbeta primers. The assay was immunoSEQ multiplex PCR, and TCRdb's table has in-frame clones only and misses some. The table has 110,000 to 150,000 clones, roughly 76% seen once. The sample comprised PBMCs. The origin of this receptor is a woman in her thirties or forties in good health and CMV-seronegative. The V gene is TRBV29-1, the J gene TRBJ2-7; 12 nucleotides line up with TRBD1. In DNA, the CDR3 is TGCAGCGTTGAGGGGGGACAGGGGGCTACGAACGAGCAGTACTTC. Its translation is CSVEGGQGATNEQYF.